The 5 T cell receptor beta chains below were found in one sample sequenced in a study of technical replicates of blood from several donors. Assay used: immunoSEQ multiplex PCR; TCRdb lists only in-frame clones, some missing. The sample has about 81,000 clones; almost 96% are singletons. Sequences were obtained from T cells isolated from PBMCs. Receptors were obtained from a human donor in good health.

The genes are TRBV10-3 and TRBJ2-3, with D maybe TRBD2 (5 bases). Germline CDR1 is ENHRY and CDR2 is SYGVKD. Deletions cut 4 bases from V and 0 bases from J, with 8 bases between. The CDR3 runs 14 residues. CDR3 DNA: TGTGCCATCAGTGCGACGGGGAGCACAGATACGCAGTATTTT. It yields the protein CAISATGSTDTQYF.

J is TRBJ2-7 and V is TRBV6-1; possible D gene TRBD1, 6 bases. CDR1 and CDR2 from the germline V gene are MNHNS and SASEGT. The CDR3 has 15 residues. The germline V and J ends were trimmed by 10 bases and 0 bases, with 19 bases remaining between them. The CDR3 sequence is CATLGQGSISYEQYF. As DNA, the CDR3 is TGTGCCACCCTAGGGCAGGGGTCGATCTCCTACGAGCAGTACTTC.

The chain recombines TRBV27 with TRBJ1-2; possibly TRBD1 for D (5 bases). Trimming shortened V by 2 bases and J by 6 bases, and 10 bases separated the two germline ends. The CDR3 totals 13 residues. Germline V lookup: CDR1 MNHEY, CDR2 SMNVEV (reference sequence). In nucleotides, the CDR3 is TGTGCCAGCAGTTTACAGGGTCGGGATGGCTACACCTTC. Protein product: CASSLQGRDGYTF.

The chain uses TRBV29-1 and TRBJ1-1; no reliable D call. The CDR3 covers 16 residues. Trimming shortened V by 0 bases and J by 0 bases, and 14 bases separated the two germline ends. CDR1 is SQVTM and CDR2 is ANQGSEA in the germline V gene. The CDR3 spells CSVEDWGVIMNTEAFF. The CDR3 DNA sequence: TGCAGCGTTGAAGATTGGGGAGTGATCATGAACACTGAAGCTTTCTTT.

The chain employs TRBV6-5 and TRBJ1-2; 8 positions match TRBD1. This CDR3 is built from 15 residues. Germline V gene data show CDR1 as MNHEY and CDR2 as SVGAGI. Trimming cost V 1 base and J 2 bases; bases outside gene matches: 3. This chain's CDR3 is CASSYFSGGNYGYTF. CDR3 DNA: TGTGCCAGCAGTTACTTCTCAGGGGGCAACTATGGCTACACCTTC.